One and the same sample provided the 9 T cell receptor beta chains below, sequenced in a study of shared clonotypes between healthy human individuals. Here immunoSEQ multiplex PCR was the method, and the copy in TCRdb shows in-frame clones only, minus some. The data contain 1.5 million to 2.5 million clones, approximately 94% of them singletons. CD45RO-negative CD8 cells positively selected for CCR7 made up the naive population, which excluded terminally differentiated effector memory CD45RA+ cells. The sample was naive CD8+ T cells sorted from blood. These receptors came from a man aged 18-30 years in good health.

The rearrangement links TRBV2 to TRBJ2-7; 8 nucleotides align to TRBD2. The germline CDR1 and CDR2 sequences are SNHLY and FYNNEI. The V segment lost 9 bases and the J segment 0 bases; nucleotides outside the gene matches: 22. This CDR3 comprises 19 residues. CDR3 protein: CARDRWQDHSGRDSYEQYF. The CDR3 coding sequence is TGTGCCAGAGATAGGTGGCAGGACCACAGCGGGAGAGACTCCTACGAGCAGTACTTC.

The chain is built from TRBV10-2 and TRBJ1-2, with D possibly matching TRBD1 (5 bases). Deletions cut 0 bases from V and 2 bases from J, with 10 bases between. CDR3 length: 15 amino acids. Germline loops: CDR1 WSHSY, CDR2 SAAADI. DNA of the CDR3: TGCGCCAGCAGTGAGTCGGGGGGAGCGAACTATGGCTACACCTTC. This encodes CASSESGGANYGYTF.

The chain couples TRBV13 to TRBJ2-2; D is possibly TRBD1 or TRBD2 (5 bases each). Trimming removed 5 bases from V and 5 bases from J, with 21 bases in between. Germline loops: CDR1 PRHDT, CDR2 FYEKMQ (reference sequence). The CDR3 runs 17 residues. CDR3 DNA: TGTGCCAGCAGCCAGCTAGGGGCAGGGAGAGGGACCGGGGAGCTGTTTTTT. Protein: CASSQLGAGRGTGELFF. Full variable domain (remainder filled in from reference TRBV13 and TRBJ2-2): AAGVIQSPRHLIKEKRETATLKCYPIPRHDTVYWYQQGPGQDPQFLISFYEKMQSDKGSIPDRFSAQQFSDYHSELNMSSLELGDSALYFCASSQLGAGRGTGELFFGEGSRLTVL.

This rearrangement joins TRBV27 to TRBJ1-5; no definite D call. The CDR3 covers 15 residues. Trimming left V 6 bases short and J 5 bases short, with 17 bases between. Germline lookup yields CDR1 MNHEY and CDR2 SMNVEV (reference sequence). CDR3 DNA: TGTGCCAGCAGGGCAACAGCTTTTTTATATCAGCCCCAGCATTTT. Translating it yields CASRATAFLYQPQHF.

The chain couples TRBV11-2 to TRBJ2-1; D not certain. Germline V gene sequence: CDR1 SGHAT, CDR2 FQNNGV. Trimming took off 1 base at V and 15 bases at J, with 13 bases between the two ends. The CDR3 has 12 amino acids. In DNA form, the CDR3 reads TGTGCCAGCAGCTTAGTAAGGGAATCGCTGTTCTTC. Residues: CASSLVRESLFF.

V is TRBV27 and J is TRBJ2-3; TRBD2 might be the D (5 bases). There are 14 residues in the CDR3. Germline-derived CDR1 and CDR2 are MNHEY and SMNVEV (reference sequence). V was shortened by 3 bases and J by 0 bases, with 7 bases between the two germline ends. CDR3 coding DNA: TGTGCCAGCAGTTTCTGGACTAGCACAGATACGCAGTATTTT. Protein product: CASSFWTSTDTQYF.

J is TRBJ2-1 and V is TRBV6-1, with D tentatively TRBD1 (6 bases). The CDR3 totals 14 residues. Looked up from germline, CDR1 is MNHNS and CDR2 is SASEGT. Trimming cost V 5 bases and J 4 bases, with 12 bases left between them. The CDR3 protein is CASSNPDSYNEQFF. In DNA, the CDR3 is TGTGCCAGCAGTAACCCGGACAGTTACAATGAGCAGTTCTTC.

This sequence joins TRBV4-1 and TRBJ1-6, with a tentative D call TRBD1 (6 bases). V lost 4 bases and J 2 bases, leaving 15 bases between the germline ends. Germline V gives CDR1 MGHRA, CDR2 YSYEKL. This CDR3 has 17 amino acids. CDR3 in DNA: TGCGCCAGCAGCCCCCGAGAGGGGACAACCTATAATTCACCCCTCCACTTT. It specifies CASSPREGTTYNSPLHF.

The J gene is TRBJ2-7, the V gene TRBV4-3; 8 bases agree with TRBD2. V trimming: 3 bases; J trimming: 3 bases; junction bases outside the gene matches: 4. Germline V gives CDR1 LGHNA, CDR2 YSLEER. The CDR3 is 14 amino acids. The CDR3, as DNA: TGCGCCAGCAGCCAGGGACTAGTGATCTACGAGCAGTACTTC. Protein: CASSQGLVIYEQYF.